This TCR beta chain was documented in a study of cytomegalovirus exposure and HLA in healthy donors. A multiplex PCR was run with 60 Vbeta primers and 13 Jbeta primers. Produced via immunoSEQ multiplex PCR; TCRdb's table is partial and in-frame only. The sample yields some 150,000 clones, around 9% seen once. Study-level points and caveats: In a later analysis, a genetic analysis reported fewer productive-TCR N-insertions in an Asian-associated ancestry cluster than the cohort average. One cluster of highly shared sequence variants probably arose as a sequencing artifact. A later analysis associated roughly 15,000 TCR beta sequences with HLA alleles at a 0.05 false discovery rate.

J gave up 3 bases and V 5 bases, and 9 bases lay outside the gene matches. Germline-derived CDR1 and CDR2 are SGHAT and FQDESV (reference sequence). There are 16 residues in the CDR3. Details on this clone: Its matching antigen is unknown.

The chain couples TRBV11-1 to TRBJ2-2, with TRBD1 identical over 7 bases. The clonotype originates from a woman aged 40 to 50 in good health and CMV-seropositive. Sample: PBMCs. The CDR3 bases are TGTGCCAGCAGCCCGGGCAGGGGGAGAGACACCGGGGAGCTGTTTTTT. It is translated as CASSPGRGRDTGELFF.